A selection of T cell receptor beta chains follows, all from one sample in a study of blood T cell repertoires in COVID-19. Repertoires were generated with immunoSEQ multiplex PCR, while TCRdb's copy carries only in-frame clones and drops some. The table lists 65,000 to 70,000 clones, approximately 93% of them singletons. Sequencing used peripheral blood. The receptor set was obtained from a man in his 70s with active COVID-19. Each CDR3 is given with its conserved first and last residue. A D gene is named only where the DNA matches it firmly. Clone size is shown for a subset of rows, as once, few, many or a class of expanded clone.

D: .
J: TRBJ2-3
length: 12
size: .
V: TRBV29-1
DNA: TGCAGCGTTGAACAATTAGCAGATACGCAGTATTTT
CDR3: CSVEQLADTQYF

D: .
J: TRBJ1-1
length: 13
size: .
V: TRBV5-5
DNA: TGTGCCAGCAGCGCAACCAGGGCCTCTGAAGCTTTCTTT
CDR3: CASSATRASEAFF

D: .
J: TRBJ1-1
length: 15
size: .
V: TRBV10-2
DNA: TGCGCCAGCAGTGCTCAACAGGGATCGAACACTGAAGCTTTCTTT
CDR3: CASSAQQGSNTEAFF

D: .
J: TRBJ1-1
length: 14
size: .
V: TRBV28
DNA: TGTGCCAGCAGTTTATCAGAGGTGAACACTGAAGCTTTCTTT
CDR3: CASSLSEVNTEAFF

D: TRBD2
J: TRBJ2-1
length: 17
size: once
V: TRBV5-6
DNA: TGTGCCAGCAGTTGGCGGGGGGGGCCACCTCAATACAATGAGCAGTTCTTC
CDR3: CASSWRGGPPQYNEQFF

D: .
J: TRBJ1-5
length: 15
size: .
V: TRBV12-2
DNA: TGTGCAAGTCGCTTATATCAGAATAGCAATCAGCCCCAGCATTTT
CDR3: CASRLYQNSNQPQHF

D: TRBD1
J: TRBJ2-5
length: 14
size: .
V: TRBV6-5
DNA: TGTGCCAGCAGGCCCGGACAGGGGGTAAAGACCCAGTACTTC
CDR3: CASRPGQGVKTQYF

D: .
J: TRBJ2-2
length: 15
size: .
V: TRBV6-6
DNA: TGTGCCAGCAGAGGGGGGACAGTTAACACCGGGGAGCTGTTTTTT
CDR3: CASRGGTVNTGELFF

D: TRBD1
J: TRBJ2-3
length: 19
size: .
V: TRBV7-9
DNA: TGTGCCAGCAGTCCGCCCGGGACAGGGGGGGAGAGTAGGACAGATACGCAGTATTTT
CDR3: CASSPPGTGGESRTDTQYF

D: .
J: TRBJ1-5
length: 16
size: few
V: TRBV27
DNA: TGTGCCAGCAGTTTTAGTCATTCTTCTAGCAATCAGCCCCAGCATTTT
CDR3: CASSFSHSSSNQPQHF

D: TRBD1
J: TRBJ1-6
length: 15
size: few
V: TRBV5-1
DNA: TGCGCCAGCAGCCCGCCGGGACAGGGTAATTCACCCCTCCACTTT
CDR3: CASSPPGQGNSPLHF

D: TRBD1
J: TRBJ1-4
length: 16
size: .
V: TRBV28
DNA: TGTGCCAGCAGTCAACAAGGGACAGGGGCAGACGAAAAACTGTTTTTT
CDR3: CASSQQGTGADEKLFF

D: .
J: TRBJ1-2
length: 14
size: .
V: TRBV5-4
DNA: TGTGCCAGCAGCTTGGTAGGGCAGGGCTATGGCTACACCTTC
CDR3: CASSLVGQGYGYTF

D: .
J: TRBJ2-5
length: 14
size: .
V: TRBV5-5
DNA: TGTGCCAGCAGCCCGGACCCCGCAGGGGAGACCCAGTACTTC
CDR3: CASSPDPAGETQYF

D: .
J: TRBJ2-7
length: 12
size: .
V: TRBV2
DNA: TGTGCCAGCAGTGAAGTCAGACTCGCGCAGTACTTC
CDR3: CASSEVRLAQYF

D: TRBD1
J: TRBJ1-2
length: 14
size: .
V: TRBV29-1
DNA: TGCAGCGACAAAGACAGGGGGCTTAACTATGGCTACACCTTC
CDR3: CSDKDRGLNYGYTF

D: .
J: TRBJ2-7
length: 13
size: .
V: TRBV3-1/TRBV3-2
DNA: TGTGCCAGCAGCCCCCTTGTTCGACAGGACCGACATTTC
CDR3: CASSPLVRQDRHF

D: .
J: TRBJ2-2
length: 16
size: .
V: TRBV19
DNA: TGTGCCAGTATCAGCGGGCCGGCGCGAGGCACCGGGGAGCTGTTTTTT
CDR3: CASISGPARGTGELFF

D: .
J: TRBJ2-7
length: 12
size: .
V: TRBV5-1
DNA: TGCGCCAGCAGCACGGGAGACTACGAGCAGTACTTC
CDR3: CASSTGDYEQYF

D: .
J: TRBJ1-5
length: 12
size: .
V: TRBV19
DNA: TGTGCCAGTAGTATCCCAAATCAGCCCCAGCATTTT
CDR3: CASSIPNQPQHF

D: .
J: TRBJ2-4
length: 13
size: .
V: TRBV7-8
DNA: TGTGCCAGCAGCTTAGGGAGGGAAAACATTCAGTACTTC
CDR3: CASSLGRENIQYF

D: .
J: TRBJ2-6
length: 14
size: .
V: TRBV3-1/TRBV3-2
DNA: TGTGCCAGCACAAGCGGAGGAGGGGCCAACGTCCTGACTTTC
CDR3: CASTSGGGANVLTF

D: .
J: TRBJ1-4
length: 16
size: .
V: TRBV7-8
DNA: TGTGCCAGCAGCTTAGATGGGGGGTTGGCTAATGAAAAACTGTTTTTT
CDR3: CASSLDGGLANEKLFF

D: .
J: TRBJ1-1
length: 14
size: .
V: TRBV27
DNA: TGTGCCAGCAGTTTAGGGGGGACCGAGACAAGGGCTTTCTTT
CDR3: CASSLGGTETRAFF

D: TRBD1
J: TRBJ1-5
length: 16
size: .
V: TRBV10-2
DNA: TGCGCCAGCAGTTTACAGGGGGATAATAGCAATCAGCCCCAGCATTTT
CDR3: CASSLQGDNSNQPQHF

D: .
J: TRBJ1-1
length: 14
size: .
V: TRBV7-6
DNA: TGTGCCAGCAGCTTACTTTCAGGAAACACTGAAGCTTTCTTT
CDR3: CASSLLSGNTEAFF

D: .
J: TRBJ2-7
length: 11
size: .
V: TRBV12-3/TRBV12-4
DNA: TGTGCCAGCAGTCAGGGCGTCGAGCAGTACTTC
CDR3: CASSQGVEQYF

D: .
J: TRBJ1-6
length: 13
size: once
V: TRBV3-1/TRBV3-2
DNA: TGTGCCAGCAGCCCAGCGCGCACCTCACCCCTCCACTTT
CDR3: CASSPARTSPLHF

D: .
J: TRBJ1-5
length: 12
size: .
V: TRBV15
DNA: TGTGCCACCAGCACAGGGGCTCAGCCCCAGCATTTT
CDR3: CATSTGAQPQHF

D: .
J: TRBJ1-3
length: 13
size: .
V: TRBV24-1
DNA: TGTGCCACCAGTGCAGGGACTGGAAACACCATATATTTT
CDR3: CATSAGTGNTIYF

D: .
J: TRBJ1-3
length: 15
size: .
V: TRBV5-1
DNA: TGCGCCAGCAGCTTCTCGGGGGGTACTGGAAACACCATATATTTT
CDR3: CASSFSGGTGNTIYF

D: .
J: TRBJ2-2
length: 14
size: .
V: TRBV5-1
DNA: TGCGCCAGCAGCCTATACAGCAACACCGGGGAGCTGTTTTTT
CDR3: CASSLYSNTGELFF

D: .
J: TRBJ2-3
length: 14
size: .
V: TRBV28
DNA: TGTGCCAGCACCTCTTCTACAGGGCCAGATACGCAGTATTTT
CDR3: CASTSSTGPDTQYF

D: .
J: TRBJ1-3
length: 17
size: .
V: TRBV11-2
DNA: TGTGCCAGCAGCTACCGGGGGGAAGCCCTCTCTGGAAACACCATATATTTT
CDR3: CASSYRGEALSGNTIYF

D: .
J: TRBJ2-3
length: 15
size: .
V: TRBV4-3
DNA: TGCGCCAGCAGCCAAGGAGGGATGTCCACAGATACGCAGTATTTT
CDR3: CASSQGGMSTDTQYF

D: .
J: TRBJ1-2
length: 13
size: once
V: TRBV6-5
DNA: TGTGCCAGCAGTAATTGGGAGAACTATGGCTACACCTTC
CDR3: CASSNWENYGYTF

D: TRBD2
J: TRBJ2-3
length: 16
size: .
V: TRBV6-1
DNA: TGTGCCAGCAGTGAAGCGCTCCTAGCGGGGGTTGATACGCAGTATTTT
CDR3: CASSEALLAGVDTQYF

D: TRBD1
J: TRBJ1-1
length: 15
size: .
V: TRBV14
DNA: TGTGCCAGCAGCATAAGGACAGGACGGACGACTGAAGCTTTCTTT
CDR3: CASSIRTGRTTEAFF

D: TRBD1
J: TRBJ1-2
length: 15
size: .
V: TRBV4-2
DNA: TGTGCCAGCAGCCAACGGACAGGGTTCGACTATGGCTACACCTTC
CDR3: CASSQRTGFDYGYTF

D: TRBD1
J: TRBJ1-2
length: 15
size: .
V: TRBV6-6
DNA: TGTGCCAGCAGCCAAGGACAGGGGGCTTTCTATGGCTACACCTTC
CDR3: CASSQGQGAFYGYTF

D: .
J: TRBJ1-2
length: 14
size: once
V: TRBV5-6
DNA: TGTGCCAGCAGCTTGGCCGCGTCGGACTATGGCTACACCTTC
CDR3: CASSLAASDYGYTF

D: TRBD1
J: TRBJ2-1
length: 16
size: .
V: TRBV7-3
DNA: TGTGCCAGCAGCTTAGCCGGGACAGGGACTTACAATGAGCAGTTCTTC
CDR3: CASSLAGTGTYNEQFF

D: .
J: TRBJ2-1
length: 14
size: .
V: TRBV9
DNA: TGTGCCAGCAGCGTAGCTTTTTCCATAGAAGAGCAGTTCTTC
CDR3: CASSVAFSIEEQFF

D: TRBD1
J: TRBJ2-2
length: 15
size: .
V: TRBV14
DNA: TGTGCCAGCAGCCGGGACAGGGGATCATCCGGGGAGCTGTTTTTT
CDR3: CASSRDRGSSGELFF

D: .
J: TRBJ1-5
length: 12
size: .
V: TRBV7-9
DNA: TGTGCCAGCAGCCAAAGCAATCAGCCCCAGCATTTT
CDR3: CASSQSNQPQHF

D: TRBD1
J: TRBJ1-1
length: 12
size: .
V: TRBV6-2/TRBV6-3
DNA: TGTGCCAGCAGTCGGGGACAGGGGGAAGCTTTCTTT
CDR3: CASSRGQGEAFF

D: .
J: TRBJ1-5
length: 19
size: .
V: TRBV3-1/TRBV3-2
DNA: TGTGCCAGCAGCCAAGATACCGGGGAATCCAATCTAGTCGGTCAGCCCCAGCATTTT
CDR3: CASSQDTGESNLVGQPQHF

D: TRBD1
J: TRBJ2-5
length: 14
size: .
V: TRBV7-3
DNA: TGTGCCAGCAGCCCGACAGGGGCGCGGGAGACCCAGTACTTC
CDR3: CASSPTGARETQYF

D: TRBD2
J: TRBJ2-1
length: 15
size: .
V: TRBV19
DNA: TGTGCCAGTAGTATATTGGCTAGCGGGGGGTTTGAGCAGTTCTTC
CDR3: CASSILASGGFEQFF

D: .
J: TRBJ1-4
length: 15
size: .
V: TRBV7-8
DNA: TGTGCCAGCAGCTTAGTTTCCCAGGGTCGTGAAAAACTGTTTTTT
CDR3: CASSLVSQGREKLFF

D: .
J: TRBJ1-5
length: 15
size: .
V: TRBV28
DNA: TGTGCCAGCAGTTTACAGGGTTGGTTTAATCAGCCCCAGCATTTT
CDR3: CASSLQGWFNQPQHF

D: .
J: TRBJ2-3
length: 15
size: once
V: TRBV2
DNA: TGTGCCAGCCCCCGGGAGAAGTCGGGGACAGATACGCAGTATTTT
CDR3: CASPREKSGTDTQYF

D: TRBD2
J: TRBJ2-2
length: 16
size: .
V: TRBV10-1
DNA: TGCGCCAGCAGCCTCGGGACTAGTCGCGGCACCGGGGAGCTGTTTTTT
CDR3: CASSLGTSRGTGELFF

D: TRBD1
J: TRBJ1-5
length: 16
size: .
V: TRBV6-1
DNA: TGTGCCAGCAGTGAAGGGGGGACAGGGGGCAATCAGCCCCAGCATTTT
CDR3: CASSEGGTGGNQPQHF

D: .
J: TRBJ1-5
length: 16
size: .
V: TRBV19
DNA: TGTGCCAGGAACAGGGCAAAACGGGCCCTAAATCAGCCCCAGCATTTT
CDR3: CARNRAKRALNQPQHF

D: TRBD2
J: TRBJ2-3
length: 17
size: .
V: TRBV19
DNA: TGTGCCAGTAGTCGAGCCGGGACTAGACGTAGCACAGATACGCAGTATTTT
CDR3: CASSRAGTRRSTDTQYF

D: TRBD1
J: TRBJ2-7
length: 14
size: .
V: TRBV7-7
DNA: TGTGCTAGCAGTTCACAGGGGTCACCATACGAGCAGTACTTC
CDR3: CASSSQGSPYEQYF

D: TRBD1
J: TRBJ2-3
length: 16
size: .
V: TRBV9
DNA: TGTGCCAGCAGCGTTCAGCCGGGACAGAGCACAGATACGCAGTATTTT
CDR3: CASSVQPGQSTDTQYF

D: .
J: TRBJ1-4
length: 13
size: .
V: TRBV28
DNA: TGTGCCAGCAGTTTCCAGATCCACCAGGAACTGTTTTTT
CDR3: CASSFQIHQELFF

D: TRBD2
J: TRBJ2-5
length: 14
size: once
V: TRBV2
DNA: TGTGCCAGCACCAAAGGGACTAGTCGTGAGACCCAGTACTTC
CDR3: CASTKGTSRETQYF